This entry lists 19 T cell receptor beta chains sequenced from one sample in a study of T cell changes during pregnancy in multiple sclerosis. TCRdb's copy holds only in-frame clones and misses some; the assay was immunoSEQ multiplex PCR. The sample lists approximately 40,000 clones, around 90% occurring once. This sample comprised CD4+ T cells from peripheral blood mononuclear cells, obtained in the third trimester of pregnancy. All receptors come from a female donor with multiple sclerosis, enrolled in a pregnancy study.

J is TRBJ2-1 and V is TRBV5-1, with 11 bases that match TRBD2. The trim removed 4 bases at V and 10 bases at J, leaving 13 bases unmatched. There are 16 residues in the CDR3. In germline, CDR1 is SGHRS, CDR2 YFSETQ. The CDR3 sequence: CASSGVTGLAAKEQFF. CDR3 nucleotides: TGCGCCAGCAGCGGGGTTACGGGACTAGCGGCCAAAGAGCAGTTCTTC.

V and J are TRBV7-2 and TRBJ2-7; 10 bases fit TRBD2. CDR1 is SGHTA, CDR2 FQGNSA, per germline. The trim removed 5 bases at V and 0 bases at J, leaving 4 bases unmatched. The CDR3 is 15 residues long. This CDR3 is CASSKVAGGSYEQYF. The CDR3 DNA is TGTGCCAGCAGCAAAGTAGCGGGAGGCTCCTACGAGCAGTACTTC.

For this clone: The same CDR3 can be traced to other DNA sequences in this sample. The CDR3 is CASSLTSGSSYNEQFF. The CDR3 DNA sequence: TGCGCCAGCAGCTTAACAAGCGGGAGCTCCTACAATGAGCAGTTCTTC. The V and J genes are TRBV5-1 and TRBJ2-1; 8 positions agree with TRBD2. The CDR3 totals 16 residues. V was pared by 2 bases and J by 0 bases, with 4 bases of the junction left unmatched. The germline V gene encodes CDR1 SGHRS and CDR2 YFSETQ.

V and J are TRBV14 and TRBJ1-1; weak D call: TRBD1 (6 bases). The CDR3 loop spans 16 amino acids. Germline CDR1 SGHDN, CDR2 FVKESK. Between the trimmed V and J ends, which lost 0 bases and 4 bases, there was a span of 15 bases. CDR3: CASSQEGWPGATEAFF. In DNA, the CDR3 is TGTGCCAGCAGCCAAGAGGGGTGGCCAGGGGCCACTGAAGCTTTCTTT.

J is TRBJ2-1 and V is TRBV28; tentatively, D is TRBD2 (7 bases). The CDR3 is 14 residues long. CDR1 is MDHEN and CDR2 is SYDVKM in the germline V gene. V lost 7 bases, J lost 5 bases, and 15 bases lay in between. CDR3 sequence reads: CASIQRGGNNEQFF. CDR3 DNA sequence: TGTGCCAGCATTCAAAGGGGGGGAAACAATGAGCAGTTCTTC.

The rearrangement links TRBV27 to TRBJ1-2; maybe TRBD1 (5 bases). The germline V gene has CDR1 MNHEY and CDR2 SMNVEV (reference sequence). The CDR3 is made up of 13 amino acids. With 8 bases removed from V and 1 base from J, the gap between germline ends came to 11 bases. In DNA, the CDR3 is TGTGCCAGCTCCCGCGGGGGTAACTATGGCTACACCTTC. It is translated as CASSRGGNYGYTF.

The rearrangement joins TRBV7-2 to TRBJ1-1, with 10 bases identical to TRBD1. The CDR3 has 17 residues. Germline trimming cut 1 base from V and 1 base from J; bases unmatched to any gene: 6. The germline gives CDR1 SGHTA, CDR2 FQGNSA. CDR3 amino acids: CASSLGTGGLRNTEAFF. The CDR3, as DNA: TGTGCCAGCAGCTTAGGGACAGGGGGACTCCGGAACACTGAAGCTTTCTTT.

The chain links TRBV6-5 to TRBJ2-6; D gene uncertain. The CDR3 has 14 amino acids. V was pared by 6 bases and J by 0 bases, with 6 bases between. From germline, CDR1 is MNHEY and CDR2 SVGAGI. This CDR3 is CASRLSSGANVLTF. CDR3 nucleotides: TGTGCCAGCAGACTGAGCTCTGGGGCCAACGTCCTGACTTTC.

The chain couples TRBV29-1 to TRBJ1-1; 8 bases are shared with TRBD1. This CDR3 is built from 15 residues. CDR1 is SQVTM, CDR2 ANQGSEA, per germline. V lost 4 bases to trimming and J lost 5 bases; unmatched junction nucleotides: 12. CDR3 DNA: TGCAGCGTTGCAACAGGGGGAGGGCGTCGGACTGAAGCTTTCTTT. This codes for CSVATGGGRRTEAFF.

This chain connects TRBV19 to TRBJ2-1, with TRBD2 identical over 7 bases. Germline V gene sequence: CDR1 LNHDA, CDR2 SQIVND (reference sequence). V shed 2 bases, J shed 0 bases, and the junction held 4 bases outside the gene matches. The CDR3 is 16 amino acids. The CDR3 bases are TGTGCCAGTAGTATACTAGCGGCTAGCTCCTACAATGAGCAGTTCTTC. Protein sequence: CASSILAASSYNEQFF. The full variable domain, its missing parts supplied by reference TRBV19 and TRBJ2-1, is DGGITQSPKYLFRKEGQNVTLSCEQNLNHDAMYWYRQDPGQGLRLIYYSQIVNDFQKGDIAEGYSVSREKKESFPLTVTSAQKNPTAFYLCASSILAASSYNEQFFGPGTRLTVL.

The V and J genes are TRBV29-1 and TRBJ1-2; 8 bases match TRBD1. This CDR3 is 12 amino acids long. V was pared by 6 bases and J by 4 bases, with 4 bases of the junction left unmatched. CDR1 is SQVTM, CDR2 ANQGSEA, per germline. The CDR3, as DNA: TGCAGCGTGAGACAGGGGACCTATGGCTACACCTTC. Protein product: CSVRQGTYGYTF.

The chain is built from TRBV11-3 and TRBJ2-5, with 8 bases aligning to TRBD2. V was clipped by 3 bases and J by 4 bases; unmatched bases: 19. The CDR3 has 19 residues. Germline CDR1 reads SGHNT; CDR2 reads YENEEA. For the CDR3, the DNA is TGTGCCAGCAGCTTCGCACAGTGGGGTGTACAGCGGGAGACAGAGACCCAGTACTTC. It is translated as CASSFAQWGVQRETETQYF.

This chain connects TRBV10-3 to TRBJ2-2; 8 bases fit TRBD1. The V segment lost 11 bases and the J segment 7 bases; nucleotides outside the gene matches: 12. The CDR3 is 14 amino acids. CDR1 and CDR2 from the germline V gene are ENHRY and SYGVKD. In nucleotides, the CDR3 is TGTGCCGCTTCCTGGACAGGGTCGAACGGGGAGCTGTTTTTT. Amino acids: CAASWTGSNGELFF.

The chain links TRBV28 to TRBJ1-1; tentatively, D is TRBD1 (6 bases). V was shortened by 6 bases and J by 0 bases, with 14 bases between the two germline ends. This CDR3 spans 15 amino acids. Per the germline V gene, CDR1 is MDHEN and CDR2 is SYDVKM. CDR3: CASRNTGHLNTEAFF. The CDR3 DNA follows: TGTGCCAGCAGAAACACGGGACACTTGAACACTGAAGCTTTCTTT.

Written as DNA, the CDR3 is TGTGCCAGCAGCTCCGGTGGTGGAAACACCATATATTTT. Translation: CASSSGGGNTIYF. V gene TRBV5-4 combines with J gene TRBJ1-3; D not resolved. In germline, CDR1 is SGHNT, CDR2 YYREEE (reference sequence). This CDR3 has 13 residues. The V end lost 3 bases, the J end lost 3 bases, and 7 bases lay between the germline ends.

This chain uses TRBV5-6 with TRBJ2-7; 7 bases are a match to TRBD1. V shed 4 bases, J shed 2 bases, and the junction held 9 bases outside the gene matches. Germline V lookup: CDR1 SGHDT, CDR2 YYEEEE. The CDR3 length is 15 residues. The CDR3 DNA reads TGTGCCAGCAGCCTGACAGGGATAGGAACCTACGAGCAGTACTTC. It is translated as CASSLTGIGTYEQYF.

CDR3 DNA sequence: TGTGCCAGCAGCGCCAACACGAACACCGGGGAGCTGTTTTTT. It encodes CASSANTNTGELFF. The V gene is TRBV9, the J gene TRBJ2-2; the D is unclear. Trimming removed 3 bases from V and 0 bases from J, with 6 bases in between. This CDR3 has 14 residues. Germline lookup yields CDR1 SGDLS and CDR2 YYNGEE.

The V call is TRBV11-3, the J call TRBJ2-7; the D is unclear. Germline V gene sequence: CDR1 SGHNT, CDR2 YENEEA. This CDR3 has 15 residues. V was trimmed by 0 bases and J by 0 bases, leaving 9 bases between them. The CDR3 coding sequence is TGTGCCAGCAGCTTAGACCGGGTTCTCTCCTACGAGCAGTACTTC. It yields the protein CASSLDRVLSYEQYF.

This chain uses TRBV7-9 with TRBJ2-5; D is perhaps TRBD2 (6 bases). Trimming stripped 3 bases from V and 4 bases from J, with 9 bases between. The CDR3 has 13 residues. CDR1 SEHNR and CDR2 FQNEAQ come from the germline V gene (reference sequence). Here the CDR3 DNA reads TGTGCCAGCAGCTTTTCGGGGGTAGAGACCCAGTACTTC. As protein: CASSFSGVETQYF.